One sample yielded the 18 T cell receptor beta chains listed below, sequenced in a study of beta chain features in type 1 diabetes. Study findings and constraints: Among all four CD4+ subsets, Type 1 diabetes patients had TCRB CDR3s that were moderately but significantly shorter.

Expressed TCRB transcripts got sequenced, as all isolated RNA was reverse transcribed. The method was immunoSEQ multiplex PCR; TCRdb's version includes in-frame clones alone and lacks a portion of them. The sample has hundreds of thousands of clones, around 15% seen once; the top ten hold roughly 0.022%. Antigen specificity for these receptors is unknown. Sequencing was carried out using naive CD4+ T cells from blood. Receptor source: a man in his late teens or twenties with type 1 diabetes.

CDR3 coding DNA: TGTGCCACCAGCGGCCAGGAATGGGCCTCTGGCTACACCTTC. This codes for CATSGQEWASGYTF. The rearrangement uses TRBV15 and TRBJ1-2; D not certain. Germline lookup yields CDR1 LNHNV and CDR2 YYDKDF (reference sequence). The CDR3 runs 14 residues. Between the trimmed V and J ends, which lost 5 bases and 7 bases, there was a span of 17 bases. Full variable domain (outside the CDR3, taken from reference TRBV15 and TRBJ1-2): DAMVIQNPRYQVTQFGKPVTLSCSQTLNHNVMYWYQQKSSQAPKLLFHYYDKDFNNEADTPDNFQSRRPNTSFCFLDIRSPGLGDTAMYLCATSGQEWASGYTFGSGTRLTVV.

There are a few counts of this clone. The chain is built from TRBV30 and TRBJ2-2; 9 nucleotides agree with TRBD1. Per the germline V gene, CDR1 is GTSNPN and CDR2 is SVGIG (reference sequence). V was pared by 2 bases and J by 3 bases, with 1 base of the junction left unmatched. The CDR3 has 14 residues. The CDR3 nucleotides read TGTGCCTGGAGTCGGACAGGGGACACCGGGGAGCTGTTTTTT. It translates to CAWSRTGDTGELFF.

This clone was recorded a few times. The chain carries TRBV6-1 and TRBJ2-7, with D possibly being TRBD1 (6 bases). With 4 bases removed from V and 4 bases from J, the gap between germline ends came to 11 bases. The CDR3 sequence is 13 residues long. Looked up from germline, CDR1 is MNHNS and CDR2 is SASEGT. The CDR3 region is CASSGTAQYEQYF. The DNA of the CDR3 is TGTGCCAGCAGTGGGACAGCCCAGTACGAGCAGTACTTC.

The CDR3 spells CASSPARSETQYF. As DNA, the CDR3 is TGTGCCAGCTCACCAGCCAGATCAGAGACCCAGTACTTC. V is TRBV18 and J is TRBJ2-5; D remains unclear. V lost 2 bases and J lost 4, with 8 bases in between. There are 13 residues in the CDR3. CDR1 KGHSH and CDR2 LQKENI come from the germline V gene.

This clone has only a few counts. V gene TRBV7-9 combines with J gene TRBJ1-4; TRBD1 matches at 7 bases. V gave up 5 bases and J gave up 8 bases; unmatched junction bases: 8. Germline CDR1 is SEHNR and CDR2 is FQNEAQ (reference sequence). The CDR3 has 14 amino acids. The CDR3, as DNA: TGTGCCAGCAGCACTGCAGGGGGAGAAGAAAAACTGTTTTTT. Translated: CASSTAGGEEKLFF.

This clone was seen only a few times. The chain recombines TRBV4-1 with TRBJ2-3, with a possible D match to TRBD2 (7 bases). Trimming stripped 4 bases from V and 1 base from J, with 15 bases between. The CDR3 covers 16 residues. Germline loops: CDR1 MGHRA, CDR2 YSYEKL. CDR3 nucleotides: TGCGCCAGCAGCCCCTCCCGGGGGGCCCGCACAGATACGCAGTATTTT. Amino acid sequence: CASSPSRGARTDTQYF.

In its sample, this clone was seen a few times. The chain combines TRBV2 with TRBJ1-2; possible D gene TRBD1, 6 bases. From germline, CDR1 is SNHLY and CDR2 FYNNEI. CDR3 length equals 13 residues. V dropped 8 bases and J dropped 6 bases, with 16 bases sitting between them. CDR3 loop: CASLWTVGDGYTF. In DNA, the CDR3 is TGTGCCAGCCTTTGGACAGTCGGGGATGGCTACACCTTC.

The V gene is TRBV30, the J gene TRBJ1-4, with D hard to call. Trimming stripped 2 bases from V and 5 bases from J, with 9 bases between. Germline V CDR1 and CDR2: GTSNPN, SVGIG (reference sequence). CDR3 size: 13 residues. CDR3 residues: CAWSSQENEKLFF. The CDR3 nucleotides are TGTGCCTGGAGTAGCCAGGAGAATGAAAAACTGTTTTTT.

V usage is TRBV2 and J usage is TRBJ1-2; D unclear. Trimming pared 9 bases from V and 2 bases from J, leaving 10 bases between. Looked up from germline, CDR1 is SNHLY and CDR2 is FYNNEI. This CDR3 has 12 amino acids. The CDR3 coding sequence is TGTGCCAGTTCTAACGCGAACTATGGCTACACCTTC. Its protein product is CASSNANYGYTF.

This clone was seen a few times. The genes are TRBV4-1 and TRBJ1-2; 7 bases map to TRBD1. The germline gives CDR1 MGHRA, CDR2 YSYEKL. This CDR3 comprises 14 residues. With 0 bases clipped from V and 8 bases from J, the junction kept 6 bases outside the gene matches. In nucleotides, the CDR3 is TGCGCCAGCAGCCAAGATAAGGGGGCGCGGGGCTACACCTTC. Its translation: CASSQDKGARGYTF.

The table lists this clone with a few counts. V gene TRBV18 combines with J gene TRBJ2-1, with 7 bases lining up with TRBD1. The trim removed 5 bases at V and 5 bases at J, leaving 9 bases unmatched. The CDR3 is 15 amino acids. Germline loops: CDR1 KGHSH, CDR2 LQKENI. This chain's CDR3 is CASSSFTGVDNEQFF. The CDR3 DNA reads TGTGCCAGCTCATCATTTACAGGGGTGGACAATGAGCAGTTCTTC.

The chain uses TRBV11-3 and TRBJ2-5; 7 positions agree with TRBD1. Unmatched junction bases numbered 4, after V lost 2 bases and J lost 1 base. The V gene's germline CDR1 is SGHNT and CDR2 YENEEA. The CDR3 length is 15 residues. The CDR3 DNA reads as TGTGCCAGCAGCTTAACGACAGGGAGCCAAGAGACCCAGTACTTC. The encoded protein is CASSLTTGSQETQYF. Full variable domain (outside the CDR3, taken from reference TRBV11-3 and TRBJ2-5): EAGVVQSPRYKIIEKKQPVAFWCNPISGHNTLYWYLQNLGQGPELLIRYENEEAVDDSQLPKDRFSAERLKGVDSTLKIQPAELGDSAVYLCASSLTTGSQETQYFGPGTRLLVL.

This clone came up a few times. The chain recombines TRBV7-2 with TRBJ1-6; weak D call: TRBD1 (5 bases). V lost 8 bases to trimming and J lost 8 bases, with 19 bases between them. Germline V CDR1 and CDR2: SGHTA, FQGNSA. CDR3 length equals 15 residues. Here the CDR3 DNA reads TGTGCCAGCGGGGGTCGGGACCCCGGGGATTCACCCCTCCACTTT. Translation: CASGGRDPGDSPLHF.

This clone was seen more than once but under ten times. This chain uses TRBV25-1 with TRBJ2-1; 8 positions match TRBD1. CDR3 length equals 15 residues. J was trimmed by 8 bases and V by 2 bases; bases with no gene match: 8. CDR1 and CDR2 (germline): MGHDK, SYGVNS. This chain's CDR3 is CASSEADRDHDEQFF. Written as DNA, the CDR3 is TGTGCCAGCAGTGAAGCGGACAGGGACCACGATGAGCAGTTCTTC. Full variable domain (rest looked up from reference TRBV25-1 and TRBJ2-1): EADIYQTPRYLVIGTGKKITLECSQTMGHDKMYWYQQDPGMELHLIHYSYGVNSTEKGDLSSESTVSRIRTEHFPLTLESARPSHTSQYLCASSEADRDHDEQFFGPGTRLTVL.

The gene calls are TRBV14 and TRBJ1-1; D is uncertain. V lost 1 base, J lost 4 bases, and 7 bases lay in between. The V gene's germline CDR1 is SGHDN and CDR2 FVKESK. This CDR3 has 13 amino acids. The CDR3 nucleotides are TGTGCCAGCAGCCAAGGGGGAATCACTGAAGCTTTCTTT. Its translation: CASSQGGITEAFF.

This chain connects TRBV27 to TRBJ2-7; the D gene is possibly TRBD1 (6 bases). Germline V lookup: CDR1 MNHEY, CDR2 SMNVEV (reference sequence). The V gene lost 6 bases and the J gene lost 4 bases, with 13 bases spanning the gap. The CDR3 length is 13 residues. CDR3 DNA: TGTGCCAGCAGGGGACAAGCTTTTTACGAGCAGTACTTC. Its translation is CASRGQAFYEQYF.

The CDR3 sequence: CASSLGDRVTDTQYF. The CDR3, as DNA: TGTGCCAGCAGCTTAGGGGACAGGGTAACAGATACGCAGTATTTT. The V and J genes are TRBV5-4 and TRBJ2-3; TRBD1 matches 9 bases. The CDR3 is made up of 15 amino acids. Germline V gene sequence: CDR1 SGHNT, CDR2 YYREEE (reference sequence). The trim removed 2 bases at V and 3 bases at J, leaving 4 bases unmatched.

This clone was seen only a few times. The chain uses TRBV6-4 and TRBJ1-5; 11 nucleotides match TRBD1. The CDR3 is 15 residues long. Germline loops: CDR1 MRHNA, CDR2 SNTAGT. J gave up 5 bases and V 6 bases, and 6 bases lay outside the gene matches. The CDR3 DNA follows: TGTGCCAGCAGACGGACAGGGGGCGCGGATCAGCCCCAGCATTTT. Residues: CASRRTGGADQPQHF.